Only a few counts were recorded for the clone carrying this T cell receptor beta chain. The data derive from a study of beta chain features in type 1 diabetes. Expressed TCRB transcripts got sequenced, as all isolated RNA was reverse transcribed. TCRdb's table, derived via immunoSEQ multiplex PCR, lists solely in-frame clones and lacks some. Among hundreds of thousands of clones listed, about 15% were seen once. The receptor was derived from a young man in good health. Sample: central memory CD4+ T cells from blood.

The CDR3 sequence: CAISEPPGALGDTQYF. DNA of the CDR3: TGTGCCATCAGTGAACCTCCCGGGGCCCTCGGGGATACGCAGTATTTT. The V gene is TRBV10-3, the J gene TRBJ2-3; the D gene could be TRBD1 or TRBD2 (5 bases each). Germline CDR1 reads ENHRY; CDR2 reads SYGVKD. Trimming cost V 3 bases and J 6 bases, with 19 bases left between them. The CDR3 is 16 residues long.